The 10 T cell receptor beta chains listed next were all sequenced from one sample in a study of shared clonotypes between healthy human individuals. Sequencing was performed with immunoSEQ multiplex PCR; in TCRdb, only in-frame clones are kept and a portion is missing. The table includes 950,000 to 1,100,000 clones, around 74% detected once. The sample taken for sequencing was memory CD4+ T cells sorted from blood. Subset of the sample: CD45RA-negative fraction. The receptor source for this set is a man between 18 and 29 years old in good health.

The rearrangement joins TRBV11-2 to TRBJ2-3; possible D gene TRBD1, 5 bases. The V gene's germline CDR1 is SGHAT and CDR2 FQNNGV. The CDR3 is 15 residues long. Trimming took 0 bases from V and 1 from J, leaving 8 bases between them. The DNA for the CDR3 is TGTGCCAGCAGCTTAGAGGTGACAGGCACAGATACGCAGTATTTT. Translation gives CASSLEVTGTDTQYF.

The CDR3 sequence: CASSLGTTHTDTQYF. CDR3 nucleotides: TGTGCCAGCAGCTTAGGGACTACCCACACAGATACGCAGTATTTT. V usage is TRBV7-6 and J usage is TRBJ2-3; D might be TRBD2 (6 bases). The CDR3 consists of 15 residues. Looked up from germline, CDR1 is SGHVS and CDR2 is FNYEAQ. The V and J ends lost 1 base and 2 bases respectively, with 10 bases between them.

This clone was seen repeatedly, ten times or more. The chain carries TRBV28 and TRBJ1-1; 7 bases map to TRBD1. The J segment lost 4 bases and the V segment lost 5 bases, leaving 4 bases of the junction unmatched. The length of the CDR3 is 13 residues. Per the germline V gene, CDR1 is MDHEN and CDR2 is SYDVKM. The CDR3 loop is CASSTGARTEAFF. CDR3 sequence (DNA): TGTGCCAGCAGTACAGGGGCCCGCACTGAAGCTTTCTTT.

J is TRBJ1-5 and V is TRBV6-5; 9 bases line up with TRBD1. J was trimmed by 5 bases and V by 2 bases; bases with no gene match: 4. The V gene's germline CDR1 is MNHEY and CDR2 SVGAGI. This CDR3 contains 15 residues. This CDR3 reads CASSYARDRDQPQHF. The CDR3 nucleotides read TGTGCCAGCAGTTACGCACGGGACAGGGATCAGCCCCAGCATTTT.

The V gene is TRBV5-4, the J gene TRBJ2-1; 16 bases line up with TRBD2. Trimming cost V 4 bases and J 4 bases; bases outside gene matches: 5. The CDR3 consists of 17 residues. CDR1 is SGHNT, CDR2 YYREEE, per germline (reference sequence). The CDR3 reads CASSVGTSGRGYNEQFF. The CDR3 nucleotides read TGTGCCAGCAGCGTAGGGACTAGCGGGAGGGGATACAATGAGCAGTTCTTC. Complete variable domain (other parts from reference TRBV5-4 and TRBJ2-1): ETGVTQSPTHLIKTRGQQVTLRCSSQSGHNTVSWYQQALGQGPQFIFQYYREEENGRGNFPPRFSGLQFPNYSSELNVNALELDDSALYLCASSVGTSGRGYNEQFFGPGTRLTVL.

The V gene is TRBV6-5, the J gene TRBJ1-6, with D possibly TRBD1 on 6 matching bases. Trimming took 0 bases from V and 7 from J, leaving 13 bases between them. Germline V gives CDR1 MNHEY, CDR2 SVGAGI. The CDR3 runs to 16 residues. The CDR3 sequence: CASSYSSPQGNSPLHF. The CDR3 DNA reads TGTGCCAGCAGTTACTCGAGTCCCCAGGGGAATTCACCCCTCCACTTT.

Only a few counts were recorded for this clone. The V gene is TRBV19, the J gene TRBJ1-3; D unresolved. CDR1 is LNHDA and CDR2 is SQIVND in the germline V gene (reference sequence). The CDR3 runs 11 residues. Trimming removed 10 bases from V and 8 bases from J, with 12 bases in between. CDR3 nucleotides: TGTGCCAAAGTCGCCCTAGACACCATATATTTT. Translated, it gives CAKVALDTIYF.

This CDR3 reads CASSSTFAQYF. The CDR3 region has the DNA TGTGCCAGCAGCAGTACGTTCGCGCAGTATTTT. This rearrangement joins TRBV11-2 to TRBJ2-3; no reliable D call. Germline V gene data show CDR1 as SGHAT and CDR2 as FQNNGV. Trimming took 5 bases from V and 10 from J, leaving 10 bases between them. This CDR3 comprises 11 residues. Supplemented by reference TRBV11-2 and TRBJ2-3, the full variable domain reads EAGVAQSPRYKIIEKRQSVAFWCNPISGHATLYWYQQILGQGPKLLIQFQNNGVVDDSQLPKDRFSAERLKGVDSTLKIQPAKLEDSAVYLCASSSTFAQYFGPGTRLTVL.

The chain uses TRBV30 and TRBJ2-5, with 13 bases fitting TRBD2. Matching the DNA end better, TRBJ2-7 makes the J call doubtful. The length of the CDR3 is 13 residues. In germline, CDR1 is GTSNPN, CDR2 SVGIG (reference sequence). The CDR3 loop reads CAWMGLAGHEQYF. In DNA form, the CDR3 reads TGTGCCTGGATGGGACTAGCGGGGCACGAGCAGTACTTC.

This chain uses TRBV18 with TRBJ1-2, with a weak D call TRBD1 (6 bases). Germline V lookup: CDR1 KGHSH, CDR2 LQKENI. V lost 2 bases, J lost 7 bases, and 14 bases lay in between. The CDR3 totals 14 residues. The CDR3 protein is CASSPGEQGGGYTF. The CDR3 region has the DNA TGTGCCAGCTCACCAGGGGAACAGGGAGGTGGCTACACCTTC.